These 24 T cell receptor beta chains originate from one sample sequenced in a study of vaccination and CD4 T cells after COVID-19. Their target antigens are unknown. Treatment indicated: approximately 11-day PBMC culture with coronavirus spike peptide pools or control peptides (ViraFEST assay). From the unexposed donor, CD4+ T cells were collected ahead of the COVID-19 pandemic (2011-2018). Oncomine TCR Beta short-read sequencing was applied to DNA from cultured CD4+ T cells. MiXCR, applied by TCRdb to the PCR reads, yields one record per CDR3 protein. Here the sample spans 2,000 to 3,000 distinct CDR3 sequences, 36% being singletons. The specimen was CD4+ T cells from blood, cultured in vitro. The receptors were gathered from a human donor in good health.

The rearrangement uses TRBV6-1 and TRBJ2-3, with unresolved D. Per the germline V gene, CDR1 is MNHNS and CDR2 is SASEGT. V was clipped by 6 bases and J by 6 bases, with 10 bases between them. The CDR3 covers 12 residues. The chain's CDR3 is CASRENDDTQYF. The DNA for the CDR3 is TGTGCCAGCAGGGAGAACGACGATACGCAGTATTTT.

CDR3 protein: CASSKFATGKSPGTRSNQPQHF. The CDR3, as DNA: TGTGCCAGCAGCAAGTTTGCGACAGGAAAAAGCCCGGGAACCCGTAGCAATCAGCCCCAGCATTTT. The V and J genes are TRBV21-1 and TRBJ1-5; no check of the table's D call, TRBD1, against the DNA was made. TRBV21-1 is a recognized pseudogene. This CDR3 comprises 22 residues.

The chain recombines TRBV5-4 with TRBJ2-2; 10 bases match TRBD2. The CDR3 loop spans 15 amino acids. Germline V gene data show CDR1 as SGHNT and CDR2 as YYREEE (reference sequence). Losses at the gene ends were 4 bases for V and 8 bases for J; bases not matched to a gene: 8. The CDR3 bases are TGTGCCAGCAGCCCCGGGACTAGCGATTTGGGGGAGCTGTTTTTT. Amino acid sequence: CASSPGTSDLGELFF.

The gene calls are TRBV6-1 and TRBJ2-2, with D possibly being TRBD1 (6 bases). V was trimmed by 4 bases and J by 6 bases, leaving 12 bases between them. CDR1 MNHNS and CDR2 SASEGT come from the germline V gene. The CDR3 contains 14 residues. CDR3 in amino acids: CASSARQVPGELFF. The DNA of the CDR3 is TGTGCCAGCAGTGCCCGACAGGTCCCCGGGGAGCTGTTTTTT.

This rearrangement joins TRBV20-1 to TRBJ2-7, with TRBD2 identical over 7 bases. V gave up 3 bases and J gave up 3 bases; unmatched junction bases: 11. The CDR3 spans 15 residues. From germline, CDR1 is DFQATT and CDR2 SNEGSKA (reference sequence). The DNA for the CDR3 is TGCAGTGCTAGCCCGGGGGGTGATAAGAACTACGAGCAGTACTTC. Its translation: CSASPGGDKNYEQYF.

The V and J genes are TRBV6-1 and TRBJ1-1, with 9 bases fitting TRBD1. The germline V gene has CDR1 MNHNS and CDR2 SASEGT. The V segment lost 6 bases and the J segment 0 bases; nucleotides outside the gene matches: 2. The CDR3 is made up of 14 amino acids. The CDR3 coding sequence is TGTGCCAGCAGGCACAGGGGGCTGAACACTGAAGCTTTCTTT. It translates to CASRHRGLNTEAFF.

This clonotype was detected only a few times. The chain employs TRBV27 and TRBJ1-1; D call uncertain. Trimming took 2 bases from V and 1 from J, leaving 11 bases between them. CDR1 and CDR2 (germline): MNHEY, SMNVEV (reference sequence). This CDR3 spans 15 amino acids. The CDR3 sequence: CASSLSGQANTEAFF. The CDR3 nucleotides read TGTGCCAGCAGTTTAAGCGGTCAGGCGAACACTGAAGCTTTCTTT.

The V gene is TRBV7-2, the J gene TRBJ2-3, with 12 bases fitting TRBD2. The CDR3 is made up of 19 amino acids. Germline V gives CDR1 SGHTA, CDR2 FQGNSA. Trimming removed 1 base from V and 3 bases from J; junction bases left unmatched: 11. The CDR3 sequence: CASSLDPPGLAGGTDTQYF. The CDR3 DNA is TGTGCCAGCAGCTTAGACCCCCCCGGGCTAGCGGGGGGGACAGATACGCAGTATTTT.

In its sample, this clonotype was seen a few times. The chain has TRBV20-1 and TRBJ2-1; TRBD1 might be the D (6 bases). Germline CDR1 and CDR2: DFQATT and SNEGSKA (reference sequence). V shed 5 bases and J shed 8 bases, with 19 bases lying between them. CDR3 length equals 14 residues. CDR3 loop: CSASGTRGRDEQFF. DNA for the CDR3: TGCAGTGCTTCGGGGACAAGGGGCCGGGATGAGCAGTTCTTC.

The chain employs TRBV28 and TRBJ2-7, with D possibly TRBD1 on 5 matching bases. The CDR3 runs to 12 residues. Germline V gene sequence: CDR1 MDHEN, CDR2 SYDVKM. Trimming pared 2 bases from V and 7 bases from J, leaving 9 bases between. CDR3 loop: CASSLRGLEQYF. DNA for the CDR3: TGTGCCAGCAGTTTAAGGGGTTTGGAGCAGTACTTC.

The chain links TRBV5-4 to TRBJ2-3; D gene unclear. The length of the CDR3 is 13 residues. Trimming stripped 2 bases from V and 2 bases from J, with 6 bases between. CDR1 is SGHNT and CDR2 is YYREEE in the germline V gene (reference sequence). CDR3 sequence: CASSFRNTDTQYF. The CDR3 DNA is TGTGCCAGCAGCTTTCGAAACACAGATACGCAGTATTTT.

A few counts support this clonotype. The J gene is TRBJ2-7, the V gene TRBV10-3, with 7 nucleotides matching TRBD1. The germline V gene encodes CDR1 ENHRY and CDR2 SYGVKD. The CDR3 extends over 15 amino acids. Trimming at V came to 4 bases and at J to 1 base, leaving 7 bases not matched to a gene. CDR3 nucleotides: TGTGCCATCAGTGGTAGTGGGACAGTATCCTACGAGCAGTACTTC. Amino acids: CAISGSGTVSYEQYF.

The rearrangement uses TRBV6-1 and TRBJ2-7, with 7 bases aligning to TRBD1. The CDR3 has 12 amino acids. V was pared by 8 bases and J by 3 bases, with 4 bases of the junction left unmatched. CDR1 MNHNS and CDR2 SASEGT come from the germline V gene. In DNA form, the CDR3 reads TGTGCCAGCGGGACAGCGAACTACGAGCAGTACTTC. Its protein is CASGTANYEQYF.

This chain links TRBV20-1 with TRBJ2-1, with D possibly called TRBD1 or TRBD2 (6 bases each). Germline V gene lookup returns CDR1 DFQATT and CDR2 SNEGSKA (reference sequence). The V and J ends lost 6 bases and 7 bases respectively, with 25 bases between them. The CDR3 runs 16 residues. CDR3 DNA: TGCAGTGCCGCAACCGAAAAGGGGGGAGAAGGGAATGAGCAGTTCTTC. It specifies CSAATEKGGEGNEQFF.

The chain couples TRBV5-1 to TRBJ2-7; no firm D call. CDR3 length: 14 residues. Trimming pared 0 bases from V and 0 bases from J, leaving 7 bases between. Germline CDR1 is SGHRS and CDR2 is YFSETQ. The CDR3 sequence is CASSLVTDSYEQYF. The CDR3 DNA reads as TGCGCCAGCAGCTTGGTGACGGACTCCTACGAGCAGTACTTC.

The chain combines TRBV12-3 or TRBV12-4 with TRBJ2-1; 14 bases are shared with TRBD2. The length of the CDR3 is 15 residues. V dropped 6 bases and J dropped 4; count of bases not matched to a gene: 2. This CDR3 is CASRRTSGGYNEQFF. The CDR3 nucleotides read TGTGCCAGCAGGCGGACTAGCGGGGGGTACAATGAGCAGTTCTTC.

This sequence joins TRBV20-1 and TRBJ1-2, with 9 positions matching TRBD1. The V gene end was trimmed by 1 base and the J gene end by 6 bases; junction bases not matched to a gene: 6. The CDR3 runs 14 residues. CDR1 and CDR2 (germline): DFQATT, SNEGSKA (reference sequence). The CDR3 protein is CSARASGTGNGYTF. CDR3 nucleotide sequence: TGCAGTGCTAGAGCTTCAGGGACAGGGAATGGCTACACCTTC.

This clonotype was observed a few times. The rearrangement joins TRBV30 to TRBJ1-1, with a possible D match to TRBD1 (5 bases). There are 12 residues in the CDR3. Germline values: CDR1 GTSNPN, CDR2 SVGIG (reference sequence). The germline V and J ends were trimmed by 2 bases and 4 bases, with 8 bases remaining between them. For the CDR3, the DNA is TGTGCCTGGAGTAGGGGCCCCACTGAAGCTTTCTTT. This gives the protein CAWSRGPTEAFF.

This chain links TRBV2 with TRBJ1-1; no clear D gene. The V gene lost 7 bases and the J gene lost 4 bases, with 22 bases spanning the gap. From germline, CDR1 is SNHLY and CDR2 FYNNEI. This CDR3 comprises 16 residues. The CDR3 protein is CASNFGFRGIITEAFF. In DNA, the CDR3 is TGTGCCAGCAACTTCGGGTTTCGGGGAATAATCACTGAAGCTTTCTTT.

Only a few counts were recorded for this clonotype. This chain joins TRBV25-1 and TRBJ1-6; maybe TRBD1 (6 bases). CDR1 and CDR2 (germline): MGHDK, SYGVNS. This CDR3 spans 13 amino acids. V was shortened by 4 bases and J by 10 bases, with 11 bases between the two germline ends. The CDR3 region is CASSGAGASPLHF. The CDR3 coding sequence is TGTGCCAGCAGTGGCGCAGGGGCATCACCCCTCCACTTT.

The chain employs TRBV20-1 and TRBJ1-6; the match to TRBD1 covers 7 bases. Per germline, CDR1 DFQATT and CDR2 SNEGSKA (reference sequence). With V trimmed by 2 bases and J by 4 bases, 2 bases remained unmatched. The CDR3 extends over 14 amino acids. The CDR3 protein is CSARPTGYNSPLHF. As DNA, the CDR3 is TGCAGTGCTAGACCGACAGGGTATAATTCACCCCTCCACTTT.

There are a few counts of this clonotype. V usage is TRBV27 and J usage is TRBJ2-5; 7 nucleotides match TRBD2. Germline values: CDR1 MNHEY, CDR2 SMNVEV (reference sequence). V shed 5 bases and J 4 bases; nucleotides not matched to a gene: 16. This CDR3 region has 17 residues. CDR3 coding DNA: TGTGCCAGCAGTACCCGTATGGGCGGGAGAGGCAGAGAGACCCAGTACTTC. This gives the protein CASSTRMGGRGRETQYF.

The chain carries TRBV6-1 and TRBJ1-5; D is unresolved. In germline, CDR1 is MNHNS, CDR2 SASEGT. Between the trimmed V and J ends, which lost 4 bases and 4 bases, there was a span of 8 bases. CDR3 size: 13 residues. CDR3: CASSVQTNQPQHF. CDR3 bases: TGTGCCAGCAGTGTTCAGACGAATCAGCCCCAGCATTTT.

This rearrangement joins TRBV19 to TRBJ1-1; maybe TRBD1 (5 bases). The CDR3 runs to 13 residues. Germline assignment: CDR1 LNHDA and CDR2 SQIVND (reference sequence). V was shortened by 4 bases and J by 1 base, with 7 bases between the two germline ends. The CDR3 DNA sequence: TGTGCCAGTAGTAGGGGGACGAACACTGAAGCTTTCTTT. Its translation: CASSRGTNTEAFF.